A single sample gave rise to the 30 T cell receptor beta chains below, sequenced in a study of OX40 agonist ivuxolimab in advanced cancers. Clones were read by immunoSEQ multiplex PCR, and TCRdb kept only the in-frame ones, dropping some. The sample contains approximately 51,000 clones, around 73% of which appear only once. The sequenced sample was CD4+ or CD8+ T cells sorted from blood, obtained in a trial of the OX40 agonist ivuxolimab. The receptors derive from an adult with an advanced solid tumor such as melanoma, head and neck, liver or kidney cancer.

The J gene is TRBJ1-1, the V gene TRBV10-3; D perhaps matches TRBD1 (6 bases). Trimming removed 4 bases from V and 4 bases from J, with 16 bases in between. Germline CDR1 ENHRY, CDR2 SYGVKD. There are 15 residues in the CDR3. CDR3 amino acids: CAISVVDSWSTEAFF. CDR3 in DNA: TGTGCCATCAGTGTTGTGGACAGTTGGAGCACTGAAGCTTTCTTT.

This clone was counted between two and nine times. The CDR3 DNA follows: TGTGCCAGCAGGGCAAGATCCCTGGGGACAGGGGTGGCCGGAAACACCATATATTTT. This translates into CASRARSLGTGVAGNTIYF. The chain is built from TRBV27 and TRBJ1-3; 10 positions agree with TRBD1. J was trimmed by 4 bases and V by 6 bases; bases with no gene match: 18. Germline V CDR1 and CDR2: MNHEY, SMNVEV (reference sequence). The CDR3 has 19 amino acids.

The count of this clone is one. The genes are TRBV5-1 and TRBJ2-7, with D perhaps matching TRBD2 (5 bases). The germline V gene encodes CDR1 SGHRS and CDR2 YFSETQ. The CDR3 totals 12 residues. V was cut by 4 bases and J by 3 bases, with 8 bases left in between. CDR3 sequence: CASSPDFYEQYF. The CDR3 DNA sequence: TGCGCCAGCAGCCCGGACTTCTACGAGCAGTACTTC.

The DNA of the CDR3 is TGTGCCAGCAGTTCCGAGGGGGCAACTAATGAAAAACTGTTTTTT. Protein product: CASSSEGATNEKLFF. This chain uses TRBV28 with TRBJ1-4; a weak D match, TRBD1 (6 bases). CDR3 length: 15 amino acids. V lost 4 bases to trimming and J lost 0 bases, with 9 bases between them. Germline assignment: CDR1 MDHEN and CDR2 SYDVKM.

The rearrangement links TRBV11-2 to TRBJ2-2, with 11 nucleotides matching TRBD2. Germline V lookup: CDR1 SGHAT, CDR2 FQNNGV. The CDR3 loop spans 16 amino acids. V trimming: 4 bases; J trimming: 5 bases; junction bases outside the gene matches: 6. The CDR3 DNA follows: TGTGCCAGCAGCTACACTAGCGGGAGTCGTACCGGGGAGCTGTTTTTT. It is translated as CASSYTSGSRTGELFF.

V usage is TRBV5-1 and J usage is TRBJ2-3; TRBD1 aligns across 7 bases. Germline V gene sequence: CDR1 SGHRS, CDR2 YFSETQ. The CDR3 has 15 residues. V shed 4 bases, J shed 4 bases, and the junction held 9 bases outside the gene matches. This CDR3 is CASSRDRGQSDTQYF. In DNA form, the CDR3 reads TGCGCCAGCAGCAGGGACAGAGGGCAGTCAGATACGCAGTATTTT.

This clone is medium-sized (0.01 to 0.1%) by share. V gene TRBV7-4 combines with J gene TRBJ1-5; D unresolved. Germline-derived CDR1 and CDR2 are SGHVT and SQSDAQ. The CDR3 runs 14 residues. V dropped 0 bases and J dropped 5 bases, with 8 bases sitting between them. CDR3 loop: CASSLATSHQPQHF. CDR3 in DNA: TGTGCCAGCAGCTTAGCGACGAGCCATCAGCCCCAGCATTTT. Drawing the rest from reference TRBV7-4 and TRBJ1-5, the complete variable domain is GAGVSQSPRYKVAKRGRDVALRCDSISGHVTLYWYRQTLGQGSEVLTYSQSDAQRDKSGRPSGRFSAERPERSVSTLKIQRTEQGDSAVYLCASSLATSHQPQHFGDGTRLSIL.

The chain carries TRBV2 and TRBJ1-1; D might be TRBD1 (5 bases). Trimming took 5 bases from V and 1 from J, leaving 11 bases between them. Germline CDR1 reads SNHLY; CDR2 reads FYNNEI. The CDR3 loop spans 14 amino acids. In DNA, the CDR3 is TGTGCCAGCAGTACCAGGACACAGAACACTGAAGCTTTCTTT. Protein: CASSTRTQNTEAFF.

The rearrangement links TRBV6-1 to TRBJ1-4, with 8 bases fitting TRBD1. With 6 bases clipped from V and 6 bases from J, the junction kept 6 bases outside the gene matches. The CDR3 has 14 residues. Per germline, CDR1 MNHNS and CDR2 SASEGT. The chain's CDR3 is CASRDRGSDEKLFF. CDR3 coding DNA: TGTGCCAGCAGAGACAGGGGATCGGATGAAAAACTGTTTTTT.

In the case of this clone: The junction shows a germline mismatch at one end, possibly a read error. This same CDR3 is encoded by further DNA sequences in the sample. The rearrangement uses TRBV7-2 and TRBJ2-7, with D perhaps TRBD2 (6 bases). Germline V gene sequence: CDR1 SGHTA, CDR2 FQGNSA. The CDR3 spans 15 residues. This CDR3 is CASSLGPGAGYEQYF. The CDR3, as DNA: TGCGCCAGCAGCTTAGGACCCGGCGCGGGGTACGAGCAGTACTTC. The full variable domain, in which reference TRBV7-2 and TRBJ2-7 provide the parts outside the CDR3, is GAGVSQSPSNKVTEKGKDVELRCDPISGHTALYWYRQSLGQGLEFLIYFQGNSAPDKSGLPSDRFSAERTGGSVSTLTIQRTQQEDSAVYLCASSLGPGAGYEQYFGPGTRLTVT.

This chain links TRBV6-1 with TRBJ1-1; weak D call: TRBD1 (5 bases). The CDR3 is 13 residues long. CDR1 is MNHNS, CDR2 SASEGT, per germline. Trimming took 0 bases from V and 9 from J, leaving 11 bases between them. The CDR3 here is CASSEAGEGQAFF. The CDR3 DNA sequence: TGTGCCAGCAGTGAAGCAGGGGAGGGCCAAGCTTTCTTT.

This chain links TRBV5-1 with TRBJ1-2; D is uncertain. V was cut by 4 bases and J by 4 bases, with 11 bases left in between. This CDR3 contains 13 residues. Germline CDR1 is SGHRS and CDR2 is YFSETQ. The CDR3 loop reads CASSPDTLYGYTF. CDR3 sequence (DNA): TGCGCCAGCAGCCCTGACACTCTCTATGGCTACACCTTC.

This clone appeared once. The chain has TRBV6-1 and TRBJ1-5; D remains unclear. Germline values: CDR1 MNHNS, CDR2 SASEGT. Trimming pared 1 base from V and 6 bases from J, leaving 22 bases between. The CDR3 contains 18 residues. Here the CDR3 reads CASSEGAGGGRLIQPQHF. CDR3 nucleotides: TGTGCCAGCAGTGAAGGAGCGGGAGGTGGGCGGTTGATTCAGCCCCAGCATTTT.

This chain links TRBV6-1 with TRBJ2-7; TRBD1 is a possible D gene (6 bases). Germline V gene data show CDR1 as MNHNS and CDR2 as SASEGT. This CDR3 region has 14 residues. V was clipped by 4 bases and J by 4 bases, with 14 bases between them. CDR3 amino acids: CASSAPGHPYEQYF. CDR3 DNA: TGTGCCAGCAGTGCCCCGGGACACCCTTACGAGCAGTACTTC.

The rearrangement uses TRBV6-1 and TRBJ1-1; D might be TRBD1 (6 bases). The germline CDR1 and CDR2 sequences are MNHNS and SASEGT. The germline V and J ends were trimmed by 5 bases and 4 bases, with 17 bases remaining between them. The CDR3 totals 15 residues. DNA of the CDR3: TGTGCCAGCAGTCCGGGGGGCCTTACGAGCACTGAAGCTTTCTTT. The encoded protein is CASSPGGLTSTEAFF.

Only a few counts were recorded for this clone. The chain recombines TRBV7-9 with TRBJ1-1, with TRBD1 as a possible D gene (5 bases). The CDR3 contains 15 residues. Germline CDR1 SEHNR, CDR2 FQNEAQ (reference sequence). Trimming removed 6 bases from V and 0 bases from J, with 14 bases in between. In DNA, the CDR3 is TGTGCCAGCAGGGGGGATGGCAGATTGAACACTGAAGCTTTCTTT. Translation gives CASRGDGRLNTEAFF.

This clone turned up a few times. The chain is built from TRBV11-2 and TRBJ2-7; no reliable D call. The CDR3 totals 17 residues. V was shortened by 0 bases and J by 5 bases, with 20 bases between the two germline ends. Germline CDR1 is SGHAT and CDR2 is FQNNGV. For the CDR3, the DNA is TGTGCCAGCAGCTTAGAAGTCACACAAACCCTCGTCGACGAGCAGTACTTC. The encoded protein is CASSLEVTQTLVDEQYF.

This chain uses TRBV5-4 with TRBJ2-5, with TRBD1 matching over 9 bases. The CDR3 runs 14 residues. The V segment lost 2 bases and the J segment 5 bases; nucleotides outside the gene matches: 4. Looked up from germline, CDR1 is SGHNT and CDR2 is YYREEE (reference sequence). DNA for the CDR3: TGTGCCAGCAGCTTACAGGGGGCCGAGGAGACCCAGTACTTC. Translation: CASSLQGAEETQYF.

This clone has a single count. The chain joins TRBV6-1 to TRBJ2-7, with 7 bases lining up with TRBD2. J lost 5 bases, V lost 4 bases, and 8 bases had no gene match. The V gene's germline CDR1 is MNHNS and CDR2 SASEGT. The CDR3 totals 14 residues. CDR3 in amino acids: CASSVLAISDEQYF. As DNA, the CDR3 is TGTGCCAGCAGTGTACTAGCGATTTCCGACGAGCAGTACTTC.

The chain joins TRBV5-6 to TRBJ1-5, with D uncertain. CDR3 length: 17 residues. With 3 bases removed from V and 0 bases from J, the gap between germline ends came to 16 bases. Germline V gene data show CDR1 as SGHDT and CDR2 as YYEEEE. This chain's CDR3 is CASSSLSRHSSNQPQHF. Here the CDR3 DNA reads TGTGCCAGCAGCTCACTTTCCCGCCACAGTAGCAATCAGCCCCAGCATTTT.

This clone was seen a handful of times. The gene calls are TRBV27 and TRBJ2-2; D gene uncertain. Trimming left V 3 bases short and J 0 bases short, with 11 bases between. The CDR3 loop spans 16 amino acids. The V gene's germline CDR1 is MNHEY and CDR2 SMNVEV (reference sequence). CDR3 sequence reads: CASSFLEFPNTGELFF. The CDR3 DNA sequence: TGTGCCAGCAGTTTTTTAGAGTTCCCGAACACCGGGGAGCTGTTTTTT.

The chain recombines TRBV5-1 with TRBJ2-3; 9 bases align to TRBD1. This CDR3 contains 16 residues. Germline values: CDR1 SGHRS, CDR2 YFSETQ. V trimming: 5 bases; J trimming: 2 bases; junction bases outside the gene matches: 9. In DNA, the CDR3 is TGCGCCAGCAGTCGATTCGGACAGGGGTTCACAGATACGCAGTATTTT. Its translation: CASSRFGQGFTDTQYF.

The rearrangement uses TRBV5-1 and TRBJ2-7; 14 bases are shared with TRBD2. The CDR3 has 15 amino acids. The junction had 4 bases not matched to a gene; V was cut back by 4 bases and J by 4 bases. Looked up from germline, CDR1 is SGHRS and CDR2 is YFSETQ. In DNA form, the CDR3 reads TGCGCCAGCAGCGTAGGGACTAGCGGGAGTTACGAGCAGTACTTC. This translates into CASSVGTSGSYEQYF.

This clone has a handful of counts. The chain joins TRBV11-2 to TRBJ1-5; D unresolved. This CDR3 spans 13 amino acids. V lost 0 bases to trimming and J lost 5 bases, with 5 bases between them. CDR1 SGHAT and CDR2 FQNNGV come from the germline V gene. CDR3 amino acids: CASSLDPHQPQHF. CDR3 nucleotides: TGTGCCAGCAGCTTAGATCCCCATCAGCCCCAGCATTTT.

The chain uses TRBV5-1 and TRBJ2-7, with 9 bases that match TRBD1. V gave up 7 bases and J gave up 6 bases; unmatched junction bases: 11. The germline V gene encodes CDR1 SGHRS and CDR2 YFSETQ. The length of the CDR3 is 14 residues. CDR3 sequence (DNA): TGCGCCAGCTCAACGCGGGGGACAGGGCGCGAGCAGTACTTC. Protein product: CASSTRGTGREQYF.

This clone was seen more than once but under ten times. The rearrangement uses TRBV10-3 and TRBJ2-2; tentative D call: TRBD1 (5 bases). The CDR3 runs 15 residues. Germline assignment: CDR1 ENHRY and CDR2 SYGVKD. With 6 bases removed from V and 5 bases from J, the gap between germline ends came to 16 bases. The chain's CDR3 is CAIRPGKGWTGELFF. The CDR3 region has the DNA TGTGCCATCAGGCCAGGGAAAGGTTGGACCGGGGAGCTGTTTTTT.

V and J are TRBV2 and TRBJ1-2; tentative D call: TRBD1 (5 bases). Germline V gene lookup returns CDR1 SNHLY and CDR2 FYNNEI. CDR3 length: 15 amino acids. V was cut by 5 bases and J by 4 bases, with 17 bases left in between. The CDR3 is CASSQRAGGSYGYTF. CDR3 in DNA: TGTGCCAGCAGTCAACGAGCCGGGGGTAGCTATGGCTACACCTTC.

The J gene is TRBJ1-4, the V gene TRBV23-1; 8 bases line up with TRBD1. TRBV23-1 is placed among ORFs of uncertain function. The CDR3 contains 17 residues. Trimming at V came to 3 bases and at J to 7 bases, leaving 13 bases not matched to a gene. The DNA of the CDR3 is TGCGCCAGCAGTCAGTTGGCCAGGGGGCTTCGGGGTGAAAAACTGTTTTTT. Translation: CASSQLARGLRGEKLFF.

The V gene is TRBV11-3, the J gene TRBJ2-3, with D possibly matching TRBD1 (5 bases). Trimming took off 8 bases at V and 0 bases at J, with 9 bases between the two ends. Germline CDR1 is SGHNT and CDR2 is YENEEA. The CDR3 sequence is 13 residues long. The CDR3 region is CASGTGSTDTQYF. The CDR3 coding sequence is TGTGCCAGCGGCACAGGTAGCACAGATACGCAGTATTTT.

This sequence joins TRBV6-5 and TRBJ1-2; D uncertain. Trimming shortened V by 4 bases and J by 2 bases, and 5 bases separated the two germline ends. The germline gives CDR1 MNHEY, CDR2 SVGAGI. The CDR3 extends over 12 amino acids. The CDR3 loop is CASSSQNYGYTF. The CDR3 nucleotides are TGTGCCAGCAGTTCACAGAACTATGGCTACACCTTC.